This T cell receptor (beta chain) originates from a study of blood T cell repertoires in COVID-19. A word on this clone: Germline and junction disagree at one end, which may indicate a read error.

This CDR3 is built from 14 residues. CDR1 is SGHTA, CDR2 FQGTGA, per germline. The table came from immunoSEQ multiplex PCR; TCRdb's copy has only in-frame clones and leaves some out. Of around 70,000 clones listed, 65% to 85% are singletons. The receptor's source is a woman in her forties or fifties with acute or convalescent COVID-19. What was sequenced was peripheral blood. This chain uses TRBV7-3 with TRBJ2-7; D is possibly TRBD2 (6 bases). The CDR3 sequence is CASSLTRDSSEQYF. CDR3 sequence (DNA): TGTGCCAGCAGCTTAACCAGGGACTCCTCCGAGCAGTACTTC.